This is a list of T cell receptor beta chains from one sample in a study of OX40 agonist ivuxolimab in advanced cancers. Assay used: immunoSEQ multiplex PCR; TCRdb lists only in-frame clones, some missing. The table lists more than 65,000 clones, about 81% of them singletons, with 2% to 2.5% in the top ten. This specimen was CD4+ or CD8+ T cells sorted from blood, taken in a trial of the OX40 agonist ivuxolimab. These TCRs come from an adult with an advanced solid tumor such as melanoma, head and neck, liver or kidney cancer. Both conserved end residues are trimmed from each CDR3. Each record gives: J gene, clone size, V gene, CDR3 protein. Not all rows give a size; the values are once, few, many and, for expanded clones, a class.

>TRBJ1-2|NA|TRBV7-2
ASSLGGRRVAYGYT
>TRBJ1-1|NA|TRBV18
ASSPQVGEAF
>TRBJ2-3|once|TRBV4-2
ASSLRVSKPDTQY
>TRBJ1-1|NA|TRBV29-1
SVDGTYEAF
>TRBJ1-5|NA|TRBV18
ASSPGLSNQPQH
>TRBJ1-6|NA|TRBV19
ASSIGTAHNSPLH
>TRBJ1-1|NA|TRBV6-5
ASSYGTTEAF
>TRBJ2-1|NA|TRBV7-8
ASLSESSYNEQF
>TRBJ2-7|NA|TRBV11-3
ASSDSLREQY
>TRBJ2-7|NA|TRBV7-9
ASSFQGAYREQY
>TRBJ1-4|NA|TRBV7-8
ASSLEFLLSTEKLF
>TRBJ1-1|NA|TRBV6-5
ASTHSGTDNTEAF
>TRBJ1-2|NA|TRBV30
AWTPSGRILRFYGYT
>TRBJ1-2|NA|TRBV6-6
ASRLQERVDGYT
>TRBJ1-2|NA|TRBV5-4
ASSRLRSAGYT
>TRBJ2-5|NA|TRBV7-2
ASSLGGGGAAETQY
>TRBJ2-5|NA|TRBV6-5
ASSKDWGTQY
>TRBJ2-1|NA|TRBV27
ASSLEPSGREQF
>TRBJ1-2|few|TRBV28
ASSSGHSGGYT
>TRBJ2-7|NA|TRBV7-9
ASSLAREYEQY
>TRBJ2-3|NA|TRBV1
TSSLKRGRITDTQY
>TRBJ2-3|NA|TRBV19
ASSIRGAGDTQY
>TRBJ2-7|NA|TRBV6-6
ASSSLTGRRPYEQY
>TRBJ2-6|NA|TRBV2
ASRPGQGYSGANVLT
>TRBJ2-1|NA|TRBV5-6
ASSLGAGGPSNEQF
>TRBJ1-5|NA|TRBV19
ASRPYIAAGNQPQH
>TRBJ1-2|once|TRBV7-2
ASSIAGSNYGYT
>TRBJ1-5|NA|TRBV18
ASSPSGKSNQPQH
>TRBJ1-2|NA|TRBV7-3
ASSLAETVPGGYT
>TRBJ1-1|NA|TRBV6-5
ASSYRQNTEAF
>TRBJ2-3|NA|TRBV6-5
ASSYGGQATDTQY
>TRBJ2-7|NA|TRBV13
ASSLGLAGVVYEQY
>TRBJ2-3|NA|TRBV11-2
ASSVGPTDTQY
>TRBJ2-7|few|TRBV7-2
ASSLVYSYSYEQY
>TRBJ1-5|NA|TRBV5-8
ASSFAVGQH